One T cell receptor beta chain is described in this entry. Its target is not known. These data are taken from a study of a mutant IDH1 vaccine in newly diagnosed glioma. The method was immunoSEQ multiplex PCR; TCRdb's version includes in-frame clones alone and lacks a portion of them. The repertoire consists of about 72,000 clones, with less than 90% occurring once and the leading ten covering around 12%. The time point denotes: week 35, safety follow-up. One vaccine dose held 300 ug of mutant IDH1 20-mer peptide and came with topical imiquimod. Patients underwent eight vaccinations, which took place in weeks 1, 3, 5, 7, 11, 15, 19 and 23. V was cut by 0 bases and J by 8 bases, with 23 bases left in between. The CDR3 has 17 amino acids. In germline, CDR1 is SGDLS, CDR2 YYNGEE.

The chain carries TRBV9 and TRBJ1-2, with a weak D call TRBD1 (5 bases). The sample here was PBMCs, taken from a glioma patient whose treatment included an IDH1 peptide vaccine. This clonotype originated in a man between 18 and 29 years old with glioma. CDR3: CASSVVSRGGQRGGYTF. CDR3 coding DNA: TGTGCCAGCAGCGTAGTTAGTCGGGGCGGCCAGAGAGGAGGCTACACCTTC.